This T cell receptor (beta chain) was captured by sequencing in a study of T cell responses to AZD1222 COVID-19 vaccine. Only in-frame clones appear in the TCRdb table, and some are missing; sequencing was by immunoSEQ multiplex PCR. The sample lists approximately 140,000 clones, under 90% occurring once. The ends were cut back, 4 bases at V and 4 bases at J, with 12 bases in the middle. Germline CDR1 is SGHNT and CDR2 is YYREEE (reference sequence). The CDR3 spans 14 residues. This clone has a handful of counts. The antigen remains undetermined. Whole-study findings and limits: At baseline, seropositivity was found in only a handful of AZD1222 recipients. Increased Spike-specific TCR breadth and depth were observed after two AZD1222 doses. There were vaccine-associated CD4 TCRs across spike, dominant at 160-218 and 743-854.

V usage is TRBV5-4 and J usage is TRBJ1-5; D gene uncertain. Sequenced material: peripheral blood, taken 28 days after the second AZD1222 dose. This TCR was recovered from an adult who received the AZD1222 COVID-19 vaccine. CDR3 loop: CASSPGRGNQPQHF. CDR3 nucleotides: TGTGCCAGCAGCCCCGGGCGGGGAAATCAGCCCCAGCATTTT.